This TCR beta chain was recovered during a study of glioma-infiltrating T cells. This clonotype occurred many times. As yet, its antigen is unknown. Study-wide results and caveats: CDR3 overlap between tissue and blood was very small. Above-expected tissue-blood divergence occurred in all gliomas, most in low-grade ones.

Losses at the gene ends were 5 bases for V and 4 bases for J; bases not matched to a gene: 8. This CDR3 has 14 amino acids. The germline gives CDR1 DFQATT, CDR2 SNEGSKA (reference sequence). The iRepertoire nested amplicon-rescue multiplex PCR amplified TCR alpha and beta CDR3s from RNA. Input was 100-400 ng of tissue mRNA or PBMC total RNA. Using its own MiXCR run on the multiplex PCR reads, TCRdb lists one record per CDR3 protein. The sample shows 100,000 to 150,000 distinct CDR3 sequences, around 23% of them seen only once. Sample: glioma tissue, nonneoplastic brain tissue, or PBMCs (not recorded which). The chain has TRBV20-1 and TRBJ2-1; 7 bases match TRBD1. This TCR was sampled from a human donor with low-grade glioma or glioblastoma, undergoing nonglioma brain surgery, or in good health (not recorded which). The CDR3 coding sequence is TGCAGTGCTGGGGACAGTGGAGCATACAATGAGCAGTTCTTC. It translates to CSAGDSGAYNEQFF.